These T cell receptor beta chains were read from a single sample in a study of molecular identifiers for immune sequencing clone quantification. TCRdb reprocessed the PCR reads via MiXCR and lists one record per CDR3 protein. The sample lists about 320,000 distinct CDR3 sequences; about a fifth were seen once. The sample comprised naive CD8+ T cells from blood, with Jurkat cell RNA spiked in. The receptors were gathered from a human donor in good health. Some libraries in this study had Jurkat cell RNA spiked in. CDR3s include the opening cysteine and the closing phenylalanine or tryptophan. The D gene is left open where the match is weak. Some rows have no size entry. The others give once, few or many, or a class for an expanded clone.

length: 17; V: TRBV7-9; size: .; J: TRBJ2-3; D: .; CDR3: CASSPPTEGISTDTQYF; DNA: TGTGCCAGCAGCCCCCCCACGGAGGGGATTAGCACAGATACGCAGTATTTT
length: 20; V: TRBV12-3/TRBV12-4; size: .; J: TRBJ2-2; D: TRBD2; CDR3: CASTPTPVAGGVSNTGELFF; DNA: TGTGCCAGCACCCCGACACCGGTAGCGGGGGGAGTCTCGAACACCGGGGAGCTGTTTTTT
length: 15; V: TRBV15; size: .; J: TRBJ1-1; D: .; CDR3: CATSRDRMVVAEAFF; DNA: TGTGCCACCAGCAGAGATCGGATGGTGGTGGCTGAAGCTTTCTTT
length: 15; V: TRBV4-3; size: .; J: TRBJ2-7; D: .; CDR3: CASSQDHGRSYERYF; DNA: TGCGCCAGCAGCCAAGATCATGGCAGGAGCTACGAGCGGTACTTC
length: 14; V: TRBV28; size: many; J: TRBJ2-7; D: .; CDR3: CASSLRGGPYEQYF; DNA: TGTGCCAGCAGTTTACGGGGAGGACCCTACGAGCAGTACTTC
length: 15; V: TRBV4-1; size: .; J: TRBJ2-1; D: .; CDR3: CASSPTLLSPHEQFF; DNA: TGCGCCAGCAGCCCAACACTACTCAGCCCGCATGAGCAGTTCTTC
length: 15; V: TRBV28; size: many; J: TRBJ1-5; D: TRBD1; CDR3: CASRLQGVTNQPQHF; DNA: TGTGCCAGCAGGCTACAGGGGGTCACCAATCAGCCCCAGCATTTT
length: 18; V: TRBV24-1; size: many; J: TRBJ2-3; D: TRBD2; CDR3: CATSEIGLAGGGEDTQYF; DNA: TGTGCCACCAGTGAAATAGGACTAGCGGGAGGAGGTGAAGATACGCAGTATTTT
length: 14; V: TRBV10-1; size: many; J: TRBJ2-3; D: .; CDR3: CASISHRKTDTQYF; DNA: TGCGCCAGCATATCTCATCGTAAAACAGATACGCAGTATTTT
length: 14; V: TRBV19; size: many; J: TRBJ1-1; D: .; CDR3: CASSIGWGGPEAFF; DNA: TGTGCCAGTAGTATAGGATGGGGGGGCCCTGAAGCTTTCTTT
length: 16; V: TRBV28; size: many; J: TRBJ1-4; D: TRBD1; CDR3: CASSFSQGATPEKLFF; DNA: TGTGCCAGCAGTTTTAGCCAGGGGGCGACTCCTGAAAAACTGTTTTTT
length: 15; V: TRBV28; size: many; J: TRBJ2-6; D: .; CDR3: CASDMGAGGANVLTF; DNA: TGTGCCAGCGATATGGGGGCGGGGGGGGCCAACGTCCTGACTTTC
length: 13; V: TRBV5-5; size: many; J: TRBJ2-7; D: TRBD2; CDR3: CASSGTSLYEQYF; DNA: TGTGCCAGCAGCGGGACTAGTCTCTACGAGCAGTACTTC
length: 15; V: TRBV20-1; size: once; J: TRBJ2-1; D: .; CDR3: CSARDQYGGRGEQFF; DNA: TGCAGTGCTAGAGATCAATACGGGGGAAGGGGTGAGCAGTTCTTC